This TCR beta chain is from a study of blood T cell repertoires in COVID-19. Original data processing: Quantification of nucleated cells was approximated via reference gene primer amplification. Measured with immunoSEQ multiplex PCR; TCRdb has only the in-frame clones, and not every one. That table is the source of V, J and clone size, and D and trimming were worked out from the DNA. The sample yields some 270,000 clones, 85% to 90% seen once. This CDR3 contains 15 residues. The V and J ends lost 3 bases and 5 bases, in that order; junction bases with no gene match: 6. The germline V gene encodes CDR1 MNHEY and CDR2 SVGAGI.

This receptor was obtained from a woman between 40 and 55 years old who had recovered from COVID-19. The sample taken for sequencing was peripheral blood. This sequence joins TRBV6-5 and TRBJ2-5; 10 bases map to TRBD1. CDR3 in amino acids: CASSYGTGVFETQYF. The CDR3 DNA sequence: TGTGCCAGCAGTTATGGGACAGGGGTTTTCGAGACCCAGTACTTC.